This TCR beta chain was observed in a study of cytomegalovirus exposure and HLA in healthy donors. Germline CDR1 is KGHSH and CDR2 is LQKENI. The V end was cut by 6 bases, the J end by 9 bases, with 21 bases between. The CDR3 is 15 residues long. The PCR employed 60 Vbeta primers together with 13 Jbeta primers. The assay was immunoSEQ multiplex PCR, and TCRdb's table has in-frame clones only and misses some. Here the sample spans 150,000 to 200,000 clones, 70% to 80% being singletons. This TCR was sampled from a woman in her fifties or sixties in good health and CMV-seronegative. The genes are TRBV18 and TRBJ2-1; D possibly corresponds to TRBD1 (6 bases). Sequenced: PBMCs. The CDR3 loop is CASSELGTGSSEQFF. CDR3 DNA: TGTGCCAGCTCGGAACTCGGAACAGGGTCGAGTGAGCAGTTCTTC.